The sequence of this T cell receptor beta chain was determined in a study of cytomegalovirus exposure and HLA in healthy donors. Both 60 Vbeta primers and 13 Jbeta primers went into the PCR. In the source study's methods: An analysis performed later counted 72 million or so unique TCR beta chains (around 10 million of them shared). Produced via immunoSEQ multiplex PCR; TCRdb's table is partial and in-frame only. V and J calls and clone size are those listed in that table; D and trimming were worked out from the DNA. In the table there are approximately 150,000 clones, approximately 72% of which are singletons. Concerning this clone: Its matching antigen is unknown.

Points from the study as a whole: Information on immune exposure was restricted to one variable (CMV serostatus). Reports indicate that TCR beta sequences accurately predicted the HLA-A and HLA-B alleles of most subjects.

CDR1 SGHNT and CDR2 YYREEE come from the germline V gene (reference sequence). V was clipped by 4 bases and J by 3 bases; unmatched bases: 6. CDR3 length equals 16 residues. Source material: PBMCs. The receptor was isolated from a woman between 55 and 75 years old in good health and CMV-seronegative. The V and J genes are TRBV5-4 and TRBJ1-4, with 10 bases aligning to TRBD1. CDR3 sequence (DNA): TGTGCCAGCAGCCGCGACAGGGGGCGGCCTAATGAAAAACTGTTTTTT. Translation gives CASSRDRGRPNEKLFF.